Below are 2 T cell receptor beta chains sequenced from a single sample in a study of blood T cell repertoires in COVID-19. The repertoire was sequenced with immunoSEQ multiplex PCR; TCRdb's copy has only in-frame clones and lacks some. Of roughly 150,000 clones listed, roughly 90% were seen once; the top ten hold around 3%. What was sequenced was peripheral blood. All receptors derive from a man aged 55-75 years with active or convalescent COVID-19.

This clone was picked up one time. This sequence joins TRBV5-1 and TRBJ2-1, with D maybe TRBD2 (7 bases). Looked up from germline, CDR1 is SGHRS and CDR2 is YFSETQ. The CDR3 is 16 amino acids. The V gene lost 4 bases and the J gene lost 0 bases, with 14 bases spanning the gap. CDR3 in DNA: TGCGCCAGCAGCCCGGGGGGCGGGGGCTCCTACAATGAGCAGTTCTTC. Its protein is CASSPGGGGSYNEQFF.

DNA of the CDR3: TGTGCCAGTAGTGGGGACTACCGCATCAATGAGCAGTTCTTC. Its protein is CASSGDYRINEQFF. The rearrangement joins TRBV19 to TRBJ2-1, with TRBD2 matching over 7 bases. In germline, CDR1 is LNHDA, CDR2 SQIVND (reference sequence). The CDR3 loop spans 14 amino acids. Trimming took 5 bases from V and 6 from J; bases not matched to a gene: 7.